The sequence of this TCR beta chain was determined in a study of blood T cell repertoires in COVID-19. Study information: COVID-19 samples collected from the United States, Italy and Spain covered acute and convalescent phases.

Germline assignment: CDR1 SGHTA and CDR2 FQGTGA. J gave up 1 base and V 2 bases, and 2 bases lay outside the gene matches. This CDR3 is 15 amino acids long. Profiling relied on immunoSEQ multiplex PCR, and the TCRdb table lists in-frame clones only, not all of them. The sample has about 11,000 clones, roughly 88% seen once; the top ten hold roughly 4.4%. This chain joins TRBV7-3 and TRBJ2-3; 8 bases match TRBD2. This receptor was obtained from a human donor in a cohort sampled during active COVID-19. Input material: peripheral blood. This CDR3 is CASSLAGGRTDTQYF. In DNA form, the CDR3 reads TGTGCCAGCAGCTTAGCGGGAGGACGCACAGATACGCAGTATTTT. Together with reference TRBV7-3 and TRBJ2-3, the CDR3 gives the full variable domain: GAGVSQTPSNKVTEKGKYVELRCDPISGHTALYWYRQSLGQGPEFLIYFQGTGAADDSGLPNDRFFAVRPEGSVSTLKIQRTERGDSAVYLCASSLAGGRTDTQYFGPGTRLTVL.